This T cell receptor (beta chain) was captured by sequencing in a study of blood T cells in healthy people across ages. General study findings and limits: Age showed a roughly linear inverse relationship with TCR beta diversity per million T cells. Possibly confounding the expanded clonotype changes was the fact that donor CMV status was unknown. Correlation between TCR beta diversity and naive T cell percentage was strong. Versus aged donors, long-lived donors had higher diversity and more naive CD4+ cells.

PCR was performed a second time for roughly 6 to 12 cycles using a sample-barcoded 5' primer and a J-beta primer mix. A single record per CDR3 protein comes from TCRdb applying MiXCR to the 5' RACE reads. The sample records over 700,000 distinct CDR3 sequences, about 53% being singletons. This clonotype appeared a single time. Its specificity is not known. The CDR3 runs to 15 residues. The rearrangement uses TRBV21-1 and TRBJ1-6; TRBD1, the table's D call, was not compared with the DNA. TRBV21-1 is a known pseudogene. This TCR derives from a man older than 75 in good health. Sequences were obtained from blood. The CDR3 DNA is TGTGCCAGCAATGGGCCCGGGACAGAGAATTCACCCCTCCACTTT. This translates into CASNGPGTENSPLHF.